The T cell receptor (beta chain) described here comes from a study of blood T cell repertoires in COVID-19. Study background: T cells, B-cell-depleted T cells, or PBMCs provided the cDNA or gDNA that served as material.

Generated by immunoSEQ multiplex PCR, the TCRdb table keeps only in-frame clones and is missing some. The repertoire holds tens of thousands of clones, 85% seen once, with more than 14% in the top ten. The CDR3 runs 16 residues. The chain recombines TRBV21-1 with TRBJ1-5; no DNA check was done on the table's D call, TRBD1. TRBV21-1 is a known pseudogene. The source is a human donor with acute or convalescent COVID-19. The donor label of this sample is uncertain. Source material: peripheral blood. This CDR3 is CASMMDRDYSNQPQHF. The DNA for the CDR3 is TGTGCCAGCATGATGGACAGGGATTATAGCAATCAGCCCCAGCATTTT.